These 5 T cell receptor beta chains originate from one sample sequenced in a study of T cell changes during pregnancy in multiple sclerosis (dated by TCRdb to about 2019). Libraries were constructed by the immunoSEQ multiplex PCR assay. The source is immuneACCESS, and TCRdb retained only in-frame sequences with V and J called. Part of the clones is not carried over; for the studies checked, unresolved V genes explain less than half of this, and the remainder is unexplained. For this sample there are some 43,000 clones; roughly nine tenths appear just once. Together, the top ten hold approximately 1.5% of the sample. This specimen consisted of peripheral blood, obtained in the first trimester of pregnancy. The receptors were gathered from a female donor in good health, enrolled as a control in a pregnancy study.

The rearrangement joins TRBV15 to TRBJ2-3; 10 nucleotides line up with TRBD2. The CDR3 has 14 amino acids. Germline CDR1 reads LNHNV; CDR2 reads YYDKDF (reference sequence). Unmatched junction bases numbered 7, after V lost 8 bases and J lost 5 bases. In nucleotides, the CDR3 is TGTGCCACCGGCCCGGGACTAGCGAGAGATACGCAGTATTTT. This sequence encodes CATGPGLARDTQYF. Supplemented by reference TRBV15 and TRBJ2-3, the full variable domain reads DAMVIQNPRYQVTQFGKPVTLSCSQTLNHNVMYWYQQKSSQAPKLLFHYYDKDFNNEADTPDNFQSRRPNTSFCFLDIRSPGLGDTAMYLCATGPGLARDTQYFGPGTRLTVL.

This clone was seen once. This rearrangement joins TRBV30 to TRBJ2-1; TRBD2 matches 13 bases. This CDR3 has 13 residues. J gave up 6 bases and V 5 bases, and 1 base lay outside the gene matches. Germline V gene data show CDR1 as GTSNPN and CDR2 as SVGIG (reference sequence). CDR3: CAWGLAGVNEQFF. The CDR3 region has the DNA TGTGCCTGGGGACTAGCGGGAGTCAATGAGCAGTTCTTC. The full variable domain, with the rest looked up from reference TRBV30 and TRBJ2-1, is SQTIHQWPATLVQPVGSPLSLECTVEGTSNPNLYWYRQAAGRGLQLLFYSVGIGQISSEVPQNLSASRPQDRQFILSSKKLLLSDSGFYLCAWGLAGVNEQFFGPGTRLTVL.

The chain has TRBV29-1 and TRBJ2-7, with a weak D call TRBD2 (5 bases). The germline gives CDR1 SQVTM, CDR2 ANQGSEA. Trimming took 0 bases from V and 4 from J, leaving 7 bases between them. The CDR3 consists of 12 residues. CDR3 protein: CSVEEGEYEQYF. In nucleotides, the CDR3 is TGCAGCGTTGAAGAGGGAGAATACGAGCAGTACTTC.

The V and J genes are TRBV7-2 and TRBJ1-2; a possible D gene is TRBD1 (5 bases). Trimming cost V 0 bases and J 8 bases, with 10 bases left between them. Per the germline V gene, CDR1 is SGHTA and CDR2 is FQGNSA. The CDR3 runs to 13 residues. CDR3 protein: CASSLAQGLGYTF. The CDR3 nucleotides read TGTGCCAGCAGCTTAGCGCAGGGTCTCGGCTACACCTTC.

V usage is TRBV2 and J usage is TRBJ1-5; 7 bases match TRBD1. Germline V gene lookup returns CDR1 SNHLY and CDR2 FYNNEI. V shed 3 bases and J 3 bases; nucleotides not matched to a gene: 5. This CDR3 has 15 residues. For the CDR3, the DNA is TGTGCCAGCAGTGACGAGGGACAGTCCAATCAGCCCCAGCATTTT. Translated, it gives CASSDEGQSNQPQHF. The entire variable domain, with the rest obtained from reference TRBV2 and TRBJ1-5, is as follows: EPEVTQTPSHQVTQMGQEVILRCVPISNHLYFYWYRQILGQKVEFLVSFYNNEISEKSEIFDDQFSVERPDGSNFTLKIRSTKLEDSAMYFCASSDEGQSNQPQHFGDGTRLSIL.